The 24 T cell receptor beta chains below come from one sample, sequenced in a study of T cell clones after liver transplantation. Only in-frame clones appear in the TCRdb table, and some are missing; sequencing was by immunoSEQ multiplex PCR. The sample contains 65,000 to 90,000 clones, 90% of which appear only once. This specimen was CD4+ T cells from blood, taken before liver transplant. These receptors all stem from a human donor who received a liver transplant.

The chain couples TRBV30 to TRBJ2-3; D uncertain. Trimming cost V 2 bases and J 7 bases, with 10 bases left between them. The CDR3 runs 12 residues. The germline CDR1 and CDR2 sequences are GTSNPN and SVGIG (reference sequence). As DNA, the CDR3 is TGTGCCTGGAGTTCGAGACCCCATACGCAGTATTTT. Its protein is CAWSSRPHTQYF.

The chain couples TRBV11-3 to TRBJ2-1, with 9 bases lining up with TRBD1. Germline-derived CDR1 and CDR2 are SGHNT and YENEEA. CDR3 length equals 16 residues. V dropped 7 bases and J dropped 7; count of bases not matched to a gene: 14. CDR3 residues: CASILTTGTGLNEQFF. The CDR3 nucleotides are TGTGCCAGCATTCTCACGACCGGGACAGGGCTAAATGAGCAGTTCTTC.

The rearrangement uses TRBV28 and TRBJ1-2, with unresolved D. Germline assignment: CDR1 MDHEN and CDR2 SYDVKM. V was clipped by 3 bases and J by 4 bases, with 12 bases between them. The CDR3 extends over 14 amino acids. CDR3 sequence (DNA): TGTGCCAGCAGTTTCATGACCCTTTCCTATGGCTACACCTTC. Its protein product is CASSFMTLSYGYTF.

CDR3 DNA: TGTGCCAGCAGCATTCAGGGAAATCAGCCCCAGCATTTT. Its translation is CASSIQGNQPQHF. The chain couples TRBV13 to TRBJ1-5, with TRBD1 as a possible D gene (5 bases). V was shortened by 5 bases and J by 4 bases, with 9 bases between the two germline ends. The V gene's germline CDR1 is PRHDT and CDR2 FYEKMQ (reference sequence). CDR3 size: 13 residues.

The chain couples TRBV7-9 to TRBJ1-1; 10 bases map to TRBD1. This CDR3 region has 14 residues. From germline, CDR1 is SEHNR and CDR2 FQNEAQ (reference sequence). J lost 3 bases, V lost 3 bases, and 1 base had no gene match. CDR3 protein: CASSFGQGDTEAFF. The CDR3 DNA sequence: TGTGCCAGCAGCTTTGGACAGGGGGACACTGAAGCTTTCTTT.

The V gene is TRBV2, the J gene TRBJ2-3, with D hard to call. Germline CDR1 is SNHLY and CDR2 is FYNNEI. The CDR3 consists of 14 residues. V was shortened by 4 bases and J by 4 bases, with 12 bases between the two germline ends. The chain's CDR3 is CASSAFGSPDTQYF. The CDR3 nucleotides read TGTGCCAGCAGTGCCTTCGGGTCACCAGATACGCAGTATTTT.

This clone was seen more than once but under ten times. CDR3 coding DNA: TGTGCCAGCGGTCCAGGCGGGCCGAAGAACACTGAAGCTTTCTTT. Its translation is CASGPGGPKNTEAFF. The genes are TRBV11-3 and TRBJ1-1, with D hard to call. Deletions cut 8 bases from V and 1 base from J, with 17 bases between. Germline-derived CDR1 and CDR2 are SGHNT and YENEEA. The CDR3 sequence is 15 residues long. Full variable domain (outside the CDR3, taken from reference TRBV11-3 and TRBJ1-1): EAGVVQSPRYKIIEKKQPVAFWCNPISGHNTLYWYLQNLGQGPELLIRYENEEAVDDSQLPKDRFSAERLKGVDSTLKIQPAELGDSAVYLCASGPGGPKNTEAFFGQGTRLTVV.

The chain is built from TRBV5-1 and TRBJ1-1, with 7 bases that match TRBD1. This CDR3 comprises 16 residues. The ends lost 4 bases at V and 3 bases at J; junction bases unmatched: 12. CDR1 and CDR2 from the germline V gene are SGHRS and YFSETQ. CDR3 loop: CASSASLRGPDTEAFF. CDR3 sequence (DNA): TGCGCCAGCAGCGCGAGCCTGAGGGGGCCCGACACTGAAGCTTTCTTT.

This chain joins TRBV11-2 and TRBJ2-2; no clear D gene. The germline gives CDR1 SGHAT, CDR2 FQNNGV. This CDR3 region has 14 residues. V lost 4 bases and J lost 8, with 14 bases in between. The CDR3 region is CASSSPLGLGELFF. The CDR3 bases are TGTGCCAGCAGCTCTCCCCTCGGGTTGGGGGAGCTGTTTTTT.

V and J are TRBV11-3 and TRBJ2-1; 8 bases line up with TRBD2. The V and J ends lost 2 bases and 7 bases, in that order; junction bases with no gene match: 4. The CDR3 sequence is 14 residues long. The germline gives CDR1 SGHNT, CDR2 YENEEA. Written as DNA, the CDR3 is TGTGCCAGCAGCTTAAAGGGACTAGTTAATGAGCAGTTCTTC. Protein: CASSLKGLVNEQFF.

This chain connects TRBV30 to TRBJ2-5, with 7 positions matching TRBD2. CDR1 GTSNPN and CDR2 SVGIG come from the germline V gene (reference sequence). The CDR3 spans 14 residues. V was clipped by 4 bases and J by 1 base; unmatched bases: 6. The CDR3 loop is CAWKPSGIQETQYF. CDR3 in DNA: TGTGCCTGGAAGCCTAGCGGAATCCAAGAGACCCAGTACTTC.

V gene TRBV29-1 combines with J gene TRBJ2-3; D is unresolved. There are 12 residues in the CDR3. Germline V gene lookup returns CDR1 SQVTM and CDR2 ANQGSEA. With 5 bases removed from V and 1 base from J, the gap between germline ends came to 7 bases. The CDR3 sequence is CSVLDGTDTQYF. The CDR3 DNA sequence: TGCAGCGTTTTAGACGGCACAGATACGCAGTATTTT.

The chain combines TRBV6-1 with TRBJ2-3, with D perhaps matching TRBD1 or TRBD2 (5 bases each). The CDR3 consists of 15 residues. The germline gives CDR1 MNHNS, CDR2 SASEGT. Trimming pared 3 bases from V and 0 bases from J, leaving 10 bases between. This CDR3 is CASSDTGASTDTQYF. The CDR3 nucleotides read TGTGCCAGCAGTGACACCGGGGCAAGCACAGATACGCAGTATTTT.

The CDR3: CAISVKREGNEQFF. CDR3 nucleotides: TGTGCCATCTCGGTTAAGCGGGAGGGCAATGAGCAGTTCTTC. The chain carries TRBV2 and TRBJ2-1; TRBD2 matches 10 bases. With V trimmed by 10 bases and J by 6 bases, 9 bases remained unmatched. CDR1 is SNHLY and CDR2 is FYNNEI in the germline V gene. The CDR3 sequence is 14 residues long.

The chain joins TRBV9 to TRBJ1-2, with unresolved D. The germline V gene has CDR1 SGDLS and CDR2 YYNGEE. The CDR3 has 14 residues. Trimming took off 4 bases at V and 2 bases at J, with 12 bases between the two ends. CDR3 residues: CASSPPVGNYGYTF. The CDR3 DNA sequence: TGTGCCAGCAGCCCCCCGGTGGGGAACTATGGCTACACCTTC.

This rearrangement joins TRBV7-8 to TRBJ2-1; TRBD2 matches 13 bases. V lost 1 base and J lost 6; bases outside the gene matches: 12. The CDR3 covers 19 residues. Germline CDR1 SGHVS, CDR2 FQNEAQ. The CDR3 protein is CASSLVAGLAGKHRNEQFF. As DNA, the CDR3 is TGTGCCAGCAGCTTAGTGGCGGGACTAGCGGGAAAACATCGCAATGAGCAGTTCTTC.

This clone was counted only a few times. This chain's CDR3 is CASSRTVSRYGYTF. The DNA of the CDR3 is TGTGCCAGCAGCCGAACAGTAAGTAGATATGGCTACACCTTC. This chain joins TRBV7-9 and TRBJ1-2; D is unclear. Germline V gene lookup returns CDR1 SEHNR and CDR2 FQNEAQ (reference sequence). This CDR3 is built from 14 residues. Trimming removed 5 bases from V and 5 bases from J, with 15 bases in between.

The chain employs TRBV11-1 and TRBJ2-7; D not resolved. Trimming stripped 3 bases from V and 0 bases from J, with 6 bases between. Germline V gene sequence: CDR1 SGHAT, CDR2 FQDESV (reference sequence). The CDR3 extends over 13 amino acids. This CDR3 is CASSLLISYEQYF. Here the CDR3 DNA reads TGTGCCAGCAGCTTGTTGATCTCCTACGAGCAGTACTTC. Variable domain in full (rest from reference TRBV11-1 and TRBJ2-7): EAEVAQSPRYKITEKSQAVAFWCDPISGHATLYWYRQILGQGPELLVQFQDESVVDDSQLPKDRFSAERLKGVDSTLKIQPAELGDSAMYLCASSLLISYEQYFGPGTRLTVT.

V gene TRBV7-9 combines with J gene TRBJ2-3; a weak D match, TRBD2 (5 bases). The CDR3 consists of 18 residues. Trimming pared 2 bases from V and 4 bases from J, leaving 22 bases between. Germline values: CDR1 SEHNR, CDR2 FQNEAQ (reference sequence). The CDR3 DNA sequence: TGTGCCAGCAGCTTATTAAGCCTTAGGAGGCATCAGGCAGATACGCAGTATTTT. Protein sequence: CASSLLSLRRHQADTQYF.

The V and J genes are TRBV7-8 and TRBJ1-5; D is undetermined. Per germline, CDR1 SGHVS and CDR2 FQNEAQ. The CDR3 loop spans 15 amino acids. V was trimmed by 1 base and J by 3 bases, leaving 10 bases between them. This CDR3 is CASSLDSSDNQPQHF. The CDR3 bases are TGTGCCAGCAGCTTAGATTCTTCGGACAATCAGCCCCAGCATTTT.

The chain has TRBV10-3 and TRBJ1-5, with D perhaps matching TRBD1 (5 bases). The CDR3 runs 13 residues. The germline CDR1 and CDR2 sequences are ENHRY and SYGVKD. The germline V and J ends were trimmed by 11 bases and 4 bases, with 15 bases remaining between them. CDR3 in DNA: TGTGCCTCGGGTCGGGACCTTAATCAGCCCCAGCATTTT. This sequence encodes CASGRDLNQPQHF.

This clone is a singleton in its sample. This chain connects TRBV5-1 to TRBJ1-5; D ambiguous. The CDR3 sequence is 13 residues long. Trimming removed 0 bases at V and 0 bases at J, with 1 base between. Germline CDR1 is SGHRS and CDR2 is YFSETQ. The CDR3 bases are TGCGCCAGCAGCTTGGATAGCAATCAGCCCCAGCATTTT. It encodes CASSLDSNQPQHF.

J is TRBJ2-3 and V is TRBV5-1; 9 nucleotides align to TRBD2. The CDR3 extends over 15 amino acids. Per germline, CDR1 SGHRS and CDR2 YFSETQ. After removal of 0 bases from V and 4 bases from J, the junction contained 3 bases not matched to a gene. CDR3 DNA: TGCGCCAGCAGCTTGGAATTAGCGGGAGCAGATACGCAGTATTTT. Its translation is CASSLELAGADTQYF.

This clone appeared once. The chain joins TRBV6-6 to TRBJ1-4; D is undetermined. Germline V gene sequence: CDR1 MNHNY, CDR2 SVGAGI (reference sequence). With 5 bases removed from V and 0 bases from J, the gap between germline ends came to 10 bases. The CDR3 has 15 amino acids. This CDR3 reads CASSRLRSTNEKLFF. The CDR3, as DNA: TGTGCCAGCAGTCGTCTAAGGTCAACTAATGAAAAACTGTTTTTT.